This T cell receptor (beta chain) is from a study of T cell responses to AZD1222 COVID-19 vaccine. Analyses pooled second doses at about 4 or about 12 weeks. Germline loops: CDR1 SNHLY, CDR2 FYNNEI. The junction had 12 bases not matched to a gene; V was cut back by 4 bases and J by 6 bases. This CDR3 has 16 amino acids. The data were produced by immunoSEQ multiplex PCR, yet TCRdb's version contains in-frame clones alone and is incomplete. Of tens of thousands of clones listed, just over 90% are singletons. Sample: peripheral blood, taken 28 days after the second AZD1222 dose. The source of this sequence is an adult who received the AZD1222 COVID-19 vaccine. The chain joins TRBV2 to TRBJ1-1, with 9 bases that match TRBD1. CDR3 residues: CASSVEIPGTGPEAFF. For the CDR3, the DNA is TGTGCCAGCAGTGTGGAGATCCCGGGGACAGGGCCTGAAGCTTTCTTT.